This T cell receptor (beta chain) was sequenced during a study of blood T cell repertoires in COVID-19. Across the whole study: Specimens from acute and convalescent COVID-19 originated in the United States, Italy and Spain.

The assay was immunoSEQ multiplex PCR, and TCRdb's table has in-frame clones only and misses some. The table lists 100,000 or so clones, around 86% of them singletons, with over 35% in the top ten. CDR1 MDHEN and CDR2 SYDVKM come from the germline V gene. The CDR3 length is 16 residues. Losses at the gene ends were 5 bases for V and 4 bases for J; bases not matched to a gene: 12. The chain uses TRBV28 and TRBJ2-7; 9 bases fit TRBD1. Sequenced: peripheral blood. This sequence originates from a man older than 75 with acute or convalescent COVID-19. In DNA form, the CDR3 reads TGTGCCAGCAGTGCTACCGGGACAGGGAGACGATACGAGCAGTACTTC. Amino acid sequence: CASSATGTGRRYEQYF.